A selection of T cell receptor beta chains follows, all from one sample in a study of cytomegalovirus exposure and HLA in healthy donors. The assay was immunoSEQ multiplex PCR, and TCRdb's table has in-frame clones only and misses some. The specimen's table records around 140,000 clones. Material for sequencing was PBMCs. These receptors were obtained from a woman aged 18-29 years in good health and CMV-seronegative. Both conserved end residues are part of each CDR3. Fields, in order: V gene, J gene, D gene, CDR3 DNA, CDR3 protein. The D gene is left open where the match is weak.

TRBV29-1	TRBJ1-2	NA	TGTAGCGTTGGCTTGGGGGGTTTTGGCTACACCTTC	CSVGLGGFGYTF
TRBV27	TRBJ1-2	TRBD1	TGTGCCAGCAGTCCCCGGACAGGAGGCTACACCTTC	CASSPRTGGYTF
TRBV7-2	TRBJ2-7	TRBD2	TGTGCCAGCAGCTTTAGCGGGAGTGTTGACGAGCAGTACTTC	CASSFSGSVDEQYF
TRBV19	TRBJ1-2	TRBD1	TGTGCCAGTAGTTCTCAGACAGGGAACTATGGCTACACCTTC	CASSSQTGNYGYTF
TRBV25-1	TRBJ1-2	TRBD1	TGTGCCAGCACCCCAAGGACAGGGGCGAACTATGGCTACACCTTC	CASTPRTGANYGYTF
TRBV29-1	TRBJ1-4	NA	TGCAGCGTTGAAGATGGCGGGGAGTTCGGTGAAAAACTGTTTTTT	CSVEDGGEFGEKLFF
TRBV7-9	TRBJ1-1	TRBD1	TGTGCCAGCAGCGGGACAGCGACTGAAGCTTTCTTT	CASSGTATEAFF
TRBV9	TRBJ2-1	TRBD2	TGTGCCAGCAGCACGAGACTAGCGGGAGTTTATGACAATGAGCAGTTCTTC	CASSTRLAGVYDNEQFF
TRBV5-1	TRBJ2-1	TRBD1	TGCGCCAGCAGCCCCAGGACAGGATACAATGAGCAGTTCTTC	CASSPRTGYNEQFF
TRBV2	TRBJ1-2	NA	TGTGCCAGCAGTGAAGCGCTGGGGGCAGGGCCCTATGGCTACACCTTC	CASSEALGAGPYGYTF
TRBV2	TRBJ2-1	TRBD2	TGTGCCAGCAGATTAGCGGGAGGGACCTACAATGAGCAGTTCTTC	CASRLAGGTYNEQFF
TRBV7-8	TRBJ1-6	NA	TGTGCCAGCAGCTTAGCAAGGGGGAGAGGATCACCCCTCCACTTT	CASSLARGRGSPLHF
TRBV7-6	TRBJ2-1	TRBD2	TGTGCCAGCAGCTTGGCTGTGTTGCGGGAGTACCCCGATGAGCAGTTCTTC	CASSLAVLREYPDEQFF
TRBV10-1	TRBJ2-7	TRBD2	TGCGCCAGCAGTGAGGGACTAGCGGGAGGATACGAGCAGTACTTC	CASSEGLAGGYEQYF
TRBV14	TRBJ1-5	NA	TGTGCCAGCAGCCAAGAAACGGGGCAGCCCCAGCATTTT	CASSQETGQPQHF
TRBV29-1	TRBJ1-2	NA	TGCAGCGTAGAGGGGGAGTATGGCTACACCTTC	CSVEGEYGYTF
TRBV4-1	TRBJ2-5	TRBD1	TGCGCCAGCAGCCGGGGAGGACAGGGCAGGGAGACCCAGTACTTC	CASSRGGQGRETQYF
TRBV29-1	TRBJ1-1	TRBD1	TGCAGCGTAGACAGGGGGGGTTTCATGAACACTGAAGCTTTCTTT	CSVDRGGFMNTEAFF
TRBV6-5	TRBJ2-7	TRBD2	TGTGCCAGCAGTTACTCACGAAGCGGGACGACCTACGAGCAGTACTTC	CASSYSRSGTTYEQYF
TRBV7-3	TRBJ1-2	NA	TGTGCCAGCAGCTTAGGACGGAGCCGGGGGGGCAATATGAGTGGCTACACCTTC	CASSLGRSRGGNMSGYTF
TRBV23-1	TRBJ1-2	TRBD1	TGCGCCAGCAGTCGTTTTGAACATTGTGGGGACAGGCTTCGGGCCTATGGCTACACCTTC	CASSRFEHCGDRLRAYGYTF
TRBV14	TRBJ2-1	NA	TGTGCCAGCAGCCAAGGTCCCGTGCTGGGCCCTTACAATGAGCAGTTCTTC	CASSQGPVLGPYNEQFF
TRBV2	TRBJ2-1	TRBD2	TGTGCCAGCGCCAGGGCTAGAAGTAGCGGGAGGGCTGAGCAGTTCTTC	CASARARSSGRAEQFF
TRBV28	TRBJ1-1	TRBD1	TGTGCCAGCAGTTCGCCCCGGGACAGGGGGAACACTGAAGCTTTCTTT	CASSSPRDRGNTEAFF